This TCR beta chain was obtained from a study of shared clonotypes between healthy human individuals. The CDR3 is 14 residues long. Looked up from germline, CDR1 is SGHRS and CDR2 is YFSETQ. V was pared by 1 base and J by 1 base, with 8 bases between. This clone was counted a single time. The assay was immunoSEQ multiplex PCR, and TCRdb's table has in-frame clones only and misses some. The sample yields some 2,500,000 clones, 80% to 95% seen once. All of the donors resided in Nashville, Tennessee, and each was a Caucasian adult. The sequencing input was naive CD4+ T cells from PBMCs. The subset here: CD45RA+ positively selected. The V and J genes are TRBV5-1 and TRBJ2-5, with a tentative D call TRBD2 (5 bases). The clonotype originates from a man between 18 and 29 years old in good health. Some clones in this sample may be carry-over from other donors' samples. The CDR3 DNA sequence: TGCGCCAGCAGCTTGCCCGGGGTCCAAGAGACCCAGTACTTC. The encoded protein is CASSLPGVQETQYF.